This TCR beta chain was sequenced for a study of cytomegalovirus exposure and HLA in healthy donors. The study's findings and limits: Investigators reported 150 to 200 TCR beta chains as tied to cytomegalovirus. High sensitivity and specificity were reportedly achieved when the classifier diagnosed cytomegalovirus status. Across donors, most TCRs were seen rarely, yet some public ones were widespread.

Concerning this clone: Its antigen is currently unknown.

Repertoires were generated with immunoSEQ multiplex PCR, while TCRdb's copy carries only in-frame clones and drops some. The sample holds more than 300,000 clones, roughly 89% seen once. The V and J ends lost 2 bases and 5 bases respectively, with 16 bases between them. Germline CDR1 reads SGDLS; CDR2 reads YYNGEE. The CDR3 totals 15 residues. Sequencing input: PBMCs. This chain joins TRBV9 and TRBJ1-2, with D tentatively TRBD1 (5 bases). This TCR derives from a woman under 30 in good health and CMV-seronegative. The CDR3 loop reads CASSVVPTEPYGYTF. The CDR3 DNA reads as TGTGCCAGCAGCGTGGTACCGACAGAGCCTTATGGCTACACCTTC.